This TCR beta chain appears in the sequencing data of a study of T cells in Graves' hyperthyroidism and ophthalmopathy. Points from the study as a whole: Blood shared most expanded thyroid clonotypes above 0.001.

Individuals with ophthalmopathy presented a Clinical Activity Score of at least 3, a NOSPECS grade of at least 4 and a duration under 3 months. Exclusions: uncontrolled infection, other autoimmune disease, pregnancy, lactation. Diagnoses were established using clinical symptoms, serum thyroxine and TRAb, thyroid ultrasound and orbital computed tomography. The CDR3 is 14 amino acids. Germline V gene data show CDR1 as SNHLY and CDR2 as FYNNEI. The source material, RNA transcripts, was used to amplify TCR beta CDR3 regions. The study used the HTBI primer set for a first-round RT-PCR of the TCR CDR3. TCRdb re-derived calls from the multiplex PCR reads in MiXCR, one entry per CDR3 protein. The sample has fewer than 350,000 distinct CDR3 sequences, 18% seen once. Ten or more counts support this clonotype. Its target is not known. A much bigger clone sits one base away, suggesting this may be a read error.

This TCR was sampled from a woman in her thirties or forties with Graves' ophthalmopathy. V and J are TRBV2 and TRBJ2-3; D is unclear. Sequencing input: blood. The CDR3 spells CASSESVRTDTRYF. CDR3 nucleotide sequence: TGTGCCAGCAGTGAATCTGTCCGCACAGATACGCGGTATTTT.